A selection of T cell receptor beta chains follows, all from one sample in a study of shared clonotypes between healthy human individuals. Generated by immunoSEQ multiplex PCR, the TCRdb table keeps only in-frame clones and is missing some. Of about 2.1 million clones listed, 90% to 95% are singletons. The sample taken for sequencing was naive CD8+ T cells from PBMCs. Receptor source: a man between 18 and 29 years old in good health. Some clones in this sample may be carry-over from other donors' samples. CDR3s leave out the opening cysteine and the closing phenylalanine or tryptophan. Only some rows state a clone size, as once, few, many or a class for expanded clones.

>TRBV28|TRBJ2-3|NA
ASSFEEGTPTADTQY
>TRBV7-9|TRBJ2-7|NA
ASSFSNRARGYEQY
>TRBV28|TRBJ2-1|NA
ASSLWGAGVPGSYNEQF
>TRBV23-1|TRBJ2-7|NA
ASSLGGYWGYEQY
>TRBV5-6|TRBJ1-2|few
ASSGQGYGYT
>TRBV19|TRBJ2-3|NA
ASSIRLHGTQY
>TRBV10-3|TRBJ2-7|NA
AISGLAGDHEQY
>TRBV28|TRBJ2-7|NA
ATTGPGTSYEQY
>TRBV2|TRBJ1-1|NA
ASSELKGAMNTEAF
>TRBV7-8|TRBJ1-3|once
ASSFGQKAAGNTIY
>TRBV5-1|TRBJ1-2|NA
ASSLRTGDYGYT
>TRBV19|TRBJ2-3|NA
ASSIGRQGTDTQY
>TRBV2|TRBJ2-1|NA
ASSGRLGTLDPSSYNEQF
>TRBV27|TRBJ1-5|NA
ASSWGTGSNQPQH
>TRBV19|TRBJ2-1|NA
ASSMLVGEQF
>TRBV7-7|TRBJ2-1|NA
ASSSIFLGTSGSYNEQF
>TRBV28|TRBJ1-5|NA
ASSLVRVSNQPQH
>TRBV30|TRBJ1-2|NA
AQSEGLDYT
>TRBV5-1|TRBJ2-7|NA
ASQQDSYEQY
>TRBV7-9|TRBJ1-4|NA
ASSLAPEGSENEKLF
>TRBV9|TRBJ2-7|NA
ASSPEGAASYEQY
>TRBV7-9|TRBJ2-1|NA
ASNRLRQFQQF
>TRBV15|TRBJ2-3|once
ATSRAATSSTDTQY
>TRBV19|TRBJ1-1|few
ASSIRSRRFDSEAF
>TRBV6-5|TRBJ2-7|NA
ASRPLGEGDEQY
>TRBV10-3|TRBJ2-7|NA
AISESRGQGALVYEQY
>TRBV28|TRBJ2-4|NA
ASSYRQGVAKNIQY
>TRBV21-1|TRBJ2-7|NA
AALYEQY
>TRBV6-1|TRBJ2-7|NA
ASRSTTGFEQY
>TRBV13|TRBJ1-5|few
ASSLRQGNQPQH
>TRBV19|TRBJ1-5|few
ASSIGAAYPPQH
>TRBV19|TRBJ2-3|once
ASSQGASTDTQY
>TRBV27|TRBJ1-5|NA
ASRQGAEGNQPQH
>TRBV7-9|TRBJ2-7|NA
AAEARGYEQY
>TRBV2|TRBJ2-1|NA
ASRGQYNEQF
>TRBV29-1|TRBJ2-5|NA
SVDKGAFTETQY
>TRBV27|TRBJ2-7|NA
ASSSSGRANEQY
>TRBV19|TRBJ2-1|NA
ASSTGLAGYNEQF
>TRBV25-1|TRBJ1-2|NA
ASSGEGGSNYGYT
>TRBV7-6|TRBJ2-1|NA
ATVSGSGGNEQF
>TRBV28|TRBJ2-1|NA
ASSLLLQGNEQF
>TRBV7-9|TRBJ2-2|NA
ASSSARGPGELF
>TRBV27|TRBJ2-7|NA
ASRERSSYEQY
>TRBV30|TRBJ2-7|NA
AWSPGTAYEQY
>TRBV7-3|TRBJ2-3|NA
ASSLAPGDHTDTQY
>TRBV19|TRBJ2-7|NA
ASSMDRVMGDEQY